The clone carrying this TCR beta chain was detected many times. The source of the sample is a study of early T cells in non-severe SARS-CoV-2 infection. Using its own MiXCR run on the 5' RACE reads, TCRdb lists one record per CDR3 protein. Counted here are fewer than 85,000 distinct CDR3 sequences, roughly 12% occurring once; the ten biggest clones make up roughly 4.3%. The sequence came from an adult who was a healthcare worker with PCR-confirmed SARS-CoV-2 infection or an uninfected control (not recorded which). The sample comprised whole blood.

The CDR3, as DNA: TGTGCCACCAGTGACAACAATCAGCCCCAGCATTTT. Protein: CATSDNNQPQHF. This chain connects TRBV24-1 to TRBJ1-5; D remains ambiguous. Trimming removed 4 bases at V and 3 bases at J, with 3 bases between. CDR3 size: 12 residues. Germline-derived CDR1 and CDR2 are KGHDR and SFDVKD.